One T cell receptor beta chain is described in this entry. CD8 cells regarded as naive lacked CD45RO, were positively chosen for CCR7, and omitted terminally differentiated effector memory CD45RA+ cells. TCRdb's table, derived via immunoSEQ multiplex PCR, lists solely in-frame clones and lacks some. The data contain about 2,100,000 clones, 85% to 95% of them singletons. This CDR3 comprises 15 residues. Germline V gene sequence: CDR1 SGDLS, CDR2 YYNGEE. V lost 0 bases, J lost 8 bases, and 15 bases lay in between. This entry is derived from a study of shared clonotypes between healthy human individuals.

The sequencing sample was made of naive CD8+ T cells from PBMCs. The genes are TRBV9 and TRBJ2-1, with D perhaps matching TRBD1 (6 bases). This clonotype was sampled from a man younger than 35 in good health. Some clones in this sample may be carry-over from other donors' samples. This CDR3 is CASSVEQFPGDEQFF. In DNA form, the CDR3 reads TGTGCCAGCAGCGTAGAACAGTTTCCAGGGGATGAGCAGTTCTTC.